The TCR beta chain under discussion was sequenced for a study of T cells after somatic rescue of genetic block. Assay used: immunoSEQ multiplex PCR; TCRdb lists only in-frame clones, some missing. The sample includes under 150,000 clones, around nine tenths seen only once; the top ten take over 1.1%. The sample comprised peripheral blood mononuclear cells (PBMCs). The receptor comes from a woman younger than 30.

The CDR3 DNA reads TGTGCCAGCTCACCGTCTTCAGGGGCAGATACGCAGTATTTT. This sequence encodes CASSPSSGADTQYF. The chain couples TRBV18 to TRBJ2-3; D perhaps matches TRBD1 (6 bases). The germline V gene has CDR1 KGHSH and CDR2 LQKENI. Trimming cost V 3 bases and J 4 bases, with 11 bases left between them. This CDR3 comprises 14 residues.